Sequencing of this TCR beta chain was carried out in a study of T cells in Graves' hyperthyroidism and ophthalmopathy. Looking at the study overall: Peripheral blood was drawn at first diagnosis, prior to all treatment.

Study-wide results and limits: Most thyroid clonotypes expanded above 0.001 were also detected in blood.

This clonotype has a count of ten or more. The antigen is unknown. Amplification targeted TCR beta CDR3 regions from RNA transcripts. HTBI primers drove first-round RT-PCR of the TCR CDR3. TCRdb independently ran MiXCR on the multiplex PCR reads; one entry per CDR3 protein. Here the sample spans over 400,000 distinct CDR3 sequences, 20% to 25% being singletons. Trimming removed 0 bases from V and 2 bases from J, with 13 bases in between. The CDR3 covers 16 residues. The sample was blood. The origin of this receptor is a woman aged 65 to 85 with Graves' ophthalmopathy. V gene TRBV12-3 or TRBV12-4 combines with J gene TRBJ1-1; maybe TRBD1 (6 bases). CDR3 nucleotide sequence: TGTGCCAGCAGTTTAGCAGGGGGAGTATCAAACACTGAAGCTTTCTTT. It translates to CASSLAGGVSNTEAFF.